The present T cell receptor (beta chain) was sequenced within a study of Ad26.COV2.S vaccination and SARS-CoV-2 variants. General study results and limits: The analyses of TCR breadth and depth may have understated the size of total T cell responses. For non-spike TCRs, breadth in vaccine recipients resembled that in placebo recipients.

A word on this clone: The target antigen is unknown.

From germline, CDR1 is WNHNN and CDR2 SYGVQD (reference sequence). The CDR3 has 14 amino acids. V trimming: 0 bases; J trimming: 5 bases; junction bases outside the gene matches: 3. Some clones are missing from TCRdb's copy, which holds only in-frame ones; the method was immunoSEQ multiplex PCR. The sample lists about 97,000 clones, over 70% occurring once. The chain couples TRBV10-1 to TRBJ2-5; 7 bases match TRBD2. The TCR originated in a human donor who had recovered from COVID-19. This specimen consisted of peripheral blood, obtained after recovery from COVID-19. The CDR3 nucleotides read TGCGCCAGCAGTGAGTCGGGGGGGAAGGAGACCCAGTACTTC. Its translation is CASSESGGKETQYF.